Each of the 12 T cell receptor beta chains below was sequenced from the same sample in a study of CD8 T cells in ankylosing spondylitis. Study results and limitations: What seemed typical of ankylosing spondylitis blood was a TCR beta motif built from about 8 highly homologous variants.

Their cognate antigens are unknown. TCRdb passed the 5' RACE reads through MiXCR, listing each CDR3 protein once. Among about 540,000 distinct CDR3 sequences, about 13% were seen once, and the ten largest hold approximately 6.2%. The material sequenced was blood, either unsorted or a sorted T cell fraction (not recorded which). The receptors were sampled from a male donor with ankylosing spondylitis.

This clonotype was detected many times. The chain combines TRBV5-1 with TRBJ2-1; D is perhaps TRBD2 (5 bases). Looked up from germline, CDR1 is SGHRS and CDR2 is YFSETQ. The CDR3 is 17 residues long. V lost 2 bases and J 0 bases, leaving 15 bases between the germline ends. CDR3 nucleotide sequence: TGCGCCAGCAGCTTAACAGCGGACGGTTACTCCTACAATGAGCAGTTCTTC. This codes for CASSLTADGYSYNEQFF.

This clonotype was recorded a few times. V is TRBV11-2 and J is TRBJ2-3, with TRBD2 identical over 12 bases. The CDR3 is 15 residues long. Germline-derived CDR1 and CDR2 are SGHAT and FQNNGV. V lost 5 bases, J lost 1 base, and 1 base stayed unmatched. CDR3 loop: CASSGLAGRTDTQYF. The CDR3 DNA follows: TGTGCCAGCAGCGGACTAGCGGGACGCACAGATACGCAGTATTTT.

The chain combines TRBV4-2 with TRBJ2-5; 14 bases are a match to TRBD2. J lost 5 bases, V lost 2 bases, and 13 bases had no gene match. Germline loops: CDR1 LGHNA, CDR2 YNFKEQ. The CDR3 loop spans 19 amino acids. The CDR3 here is CASSQTIRTSGRKRETQYF. DNA of the CDR3: TGTGCCAGCAGCCAAACGATTAGGACTAGCGGGAGGAAAAGGGAGACCCAGTACTTC.

The rearrangement joins TRBV5-6 to TRBJ2-7; 7 positions match TRBD1. The CDR3 extends over 13 amino acids. V lost 3 bases and J lost 7; bases outside the gene matches: 7. CDR1 is SGHDT and CDR2 is YYEEEE in the germline V gene. The CDR3 here is CASSSQGPREQYV. DNA of the CDR3: TGTGCCAGCAGCTCACAGGGGCCTCGGGAGCAGTACGTC.

The V and J genes are TRBV5-1 and TRBJ2-7, with a weak D call TRBD1 (5 bases). The CDR3 has 14 amino acids. Trimming removed 4 bases from V and 3 bases from J, with 14 bases in between. Per the germline V gene, CDR1 is SGHRS and CDR2 is YFSETQ. This chain's CDR3 is CASSPQGSGYEQYV. The CDR3 DNA follows: TGCGCCAGCAGCCCCCAGGGAAGTGGCTACGAGCAGTACGTC.

The chain couples TRBV7-8 to TRBJ2-3; the D is unclear. The CDR3 loop spans 14 amino acids. V lost 5 bases to trimming and J lost 6 bases, with 15 bases between them. From germline, CDR1 is SGHVS and CDR2 FQNEAQ. CDR3 sequence (DNA): TGTGCCAGCAGCCTAGGGCCCAATACGGATACGCAGTATTTT. This encodes CASSLGPNTDTQYF.

The chain joins TRBV6-1 to TRBJ1-1, with D perhaps TRBD1 (5 bases). CDR3 length: 15 residues. V lost 6 bases and J 4 bases, leaving 18 bases between the germline ends. From germline, CDR1 is MNHNS and CDR2 SASEGT. CDR3 region: CASSETGTVVTEAFF. DNA for the CDR3: TGTGCCAGCAGCGAGACCGGGACCGTGGTCACTGAAGCTTTCTTT.

In nucleotides, the CDR3 is TGTGCCAGCAGCTTAAGGGGACTAGCGGGAGTGACGTCCTACAATGAGCAGTTCTTC. Translating gives CASSLRGLAGVTSYNEQFF. The V gene is TRBV11-2, the J gene TRBJ2-1; TRBD2 aligns across 14 bases. The CDR3 loop spans 19 amino acids. V shed 2 bases, J shed 1 base, and the junction held 7 bases outside the gene matches. The germline V gene encodes CDR1 SGHAT and CDR2 FQNNGV.

This clonotype was counted a few times. The chain joins TRBV29-1 to TRBJ2-3; D unresolved. The CDR3 contains 12 residues. Germline V gene lookup returns CDR1 SQVTM and CDR2 ANQGSEA. Trimming left V 4 bases short and J 3 bases short, with 8 bases between. CDR3: CSVVPLTDTQYF. DNA of the CDR3: TGCAGCGTTGTCCCTTTAACAGATACGCAGTATTTT.

Ten or more counts support this clonotype. This rearrangement joins TRBV24-1 to TRBJ1-5, with no clear D. V shed 6 bases and J shed 1 base, with 18 bases lying between them. This CDR3 is 17 amino acids long. From germline, CDR1 is KGHDR and CDR2 SFDVKD. Here the CDR3 reads CATSSSQLGLSNQPQHF. CDR3 DNA: TGTGCCACCAGTAGTTCCCAACTTGGGTTGAGCAATCAGCCCCAGCATTTT.

The V and J genes are TRBV5-1 and TRBJ1-1; D is unresolved. The CDR3 is 14 residues long. Germline CDR1 is SGHRS and CDR2 is YFSETQ. V was cut by 4 bases and J by 8 bases, with 18 bases left in between. CDR3 region: CASSKVTPGIEAFF. CDR3 DNA: TGCGCCAGCAGCAAAGTGACACCGGGTATCGAAGCTTTCTTT. Combining the CDR3 with reference TRBV5-1 and TRBJ1-1 gives the whole variable domain KAGVTQTPRYLIKTRGQQVTLSCSPISGHRSVSWYQQTPGQGLQFLFEYFSETQRNKGNFPGRFSGRQFSNSRSEMNVSTLELGDSALYLCASSKVTPGIEAFFGQGTRLTVV.

The chain carries TRBV2 and TRBJ2-3; perhaps TRBD1 as D (6 bases). Germline V lookup: CDR1 SNHLY, CDR2 FYNNEI. Trimming stripped 6 bases from V and 0 bases from J, with 13 bases between. The CDR3 covers 15 residues. CDR3 in amino acids: CASSERQASTDTQYF. The CDR3 bases are TGTGCCAGCAGCGAACGACAGGCTAGCACAGATACGCAGTATTTT.